The entry below describes one T cell receptor beta chain. The J segment lost 4 bases and the V segment lost 3 bases, leaving 15 bases of the junction unmatched. The CDR3 extends over 18 amino acids. The germline CDR1 and CDR2 sequences are MGHRA and YSYEKL. The data were obtained in a study of OX40 agonist ivuxolimab in advanced cancers. At the level of the study: Patients were 65% to 85% male with ages roughly 20 to 90, mean about 60. Enrollees could have had prior anti-PD-1, anti-PD-L1 or anti-CTLA-4 therapy, which 35% to 40% had received.

The protocol was immunoSEQ multiplex PCR, while the TCRdb copy is restricted to in-frame clones and leaves out a portion. Of 55,000 to 70,000 clones in the sample, approximately 89% were seen once. Sample: CD4+ or CD8+ T cells sorted from blood, taken in a trial of the OX40 agonist ivuxolimab. The receptor comes from an adult with an advanced solid tumor such as melanoma, head and neck, liver or kidney cancer. V is TRBV4-1 and J is TRBJ2-3; 8 bases line up with TRBD2. The CDR3 coding sequence is TGCGCCAGCAGCCAGGGCGAATATGCGGGGGGATGGGCAGATACGCAGTATTTT. Translation: CASSQGEYAGGWADTQYF.